Below, 5 T cell receptor beta chains from the same sample are listed, as sequenced in a study of blood T cell repertoires in COVID-19. Sequencing was performed with immunoSEQ multiplex PCR; in TCRdb, only in-frame clones are kept and a portion is missing. The sample yields more than 90,000 clones, around 86% seen once. The sequencing input was peripheral blood. The source is a man aged 65 to 79 with acute or convalescent COVID-19.

The chain employs TRBV3-1 (or the pseudogene TRBV3-2) and TRBJ1-2; 7 nucleotides agree with TRBD1. Unmatched junction bases numbered 9, after V lost 4 bases and J lost 4 bases. CDR1 is LGHDT, CDR2 YNNKEL, per germline (reference sequence). The CDR3 is 15 amino acids. CDR3 in DNA: TGTGCCAGCAGCCGCTTCCAGGGGGAAGGCTATGGCTACACCTTC. Protein product: CASSRFQGEGYGYTF.

The chain is built from TRBV10-3 and TRBJ1-4; TRBD1 matches 10 bases. CDR1 is ENHRY, CDR2 SYGVKD, per germline. CDR3 length: 12 amino acids. J was trimmed by 7 bases and V by 10 bases; bases with no gene match: 3. Here the CDR3 DNA reads TGTGCCACCCGGGACAGGGGTGAAAAACTGTTTTTT. It is translated as CATRDRGEKLFF.

The chain employs TRBV29-1 and TRBJ1-3, with D maybe TRBD1 (6 bases). The CDR3 extends over 13 amino acids. Trimming cost V 7 bases and J 0 bases, with 10 bases left between them. Germline V gene sequence: CDR1 SQVTM, CDR2 ANQGSEA. CDR3 protein: CSGGQNSGNTIYF. DNA of the CDR3: TGCAGCGGCGGACAGAACTCTGGAAACACCATATATTTT.

V gene TRBV27 combines with J gene TRBJ1-4; D is possibly TRBD1 (6 bases). Germline values: CDR1 MNHEY, CDR2 SMNVEV (reference sequence). The CDR3 loop spans 14 amino acids. The germline V and J ends were trimmed by 3 bases and 8 bases, with 13 bases remaining between them. CDR3 in DNA: TGTGCCAGCAGTTTTACAGGGTTGGGCGAAAAACTGTTTTTT. Protein product: CASSFTGLGEKLFF.

This clone was detected ten times or more. The chain joins TRBV10-3 to TRBJ1-5; possibly TRBD1 for D (6 bases). The CDR3 runs 15 residues. Germline CDR1 and CDR2: ENHRY and SYGVKD. V dropped 2 bases and J dropped 7 bases, with 15 bases sitting between them. Written as DNA, the CDR3 is TGTGCCATCAGTGAGACAACAGGGACGGGCCAGCCCCAGCATTTT. Protein product: CAISETTGTGQPQHF.